Following are 13 T cell receptor beta chains from one sample sequenced in a study of blood T cell repertoires in COVID-19. Only in-frame clones appear in the TCRdb table, and some are missing; sequencing was by immunoSEQ multiplex PCR. The repertoire holds approximately 40,000 clones, with 85% to 95% as singletons. The sample consisted of peripheral blood. The source is a human donor in a cohort sampled during active COVID-19.

This clone came up once. The genes are TRBV4-2 and TRBJ2-3; the D is unclear. Trimming cost V 6 bases and J 0 bases, with 16 bases left between them. The germline V gene has CDR1 LGHNA and CDR2 YNFKEQ. The CDR3 has 16 residues. The DNA for the CDR3 is TGTGCCAGCAGGGTCAGCGCCCGAACTAGCACAGATACGCAGTATTTT. It yields the protein CASRVSARTSTDTQYF.

The chain carries TRBV7-3 and TRBJ2-3; 7 bases match TRBD2. The CDR3 is 16 amino acids. Germline CDR1 SGHTA, CDR2 FQGTGA. V trimming: 0 bases; J trimming: 0 bases; junction bases outside the gene matches: 3. This chain's CDR3 is CASSLTPSGSTDTQYF. The CDR3 region has the DNA TGTGCCAGCAGCTTAACCCCTAGCGGTAGCACAGATACGCAGTATTTT.

The chain joins TRBV9 to TRBJ2-3; 10 nucleotides agree with TRBD2. CDR1 and CDR2 from the germline V gene are SGDLS and YYNGEE. The V segment lost 2 bases and the J segment 0 bases; nucleotides outside the gene matches: 9. The CDR3 is 18 residues long. CDR3 DNA sequence: TGTGCCAGCAGCGTGGGGCTAGCGGGGGTACCCAGCACAGATACGCAGTATTTT. Translated: CASSVGLAGVPSTDTQYF.

The chain joins TRBV18 to TRBJ2-7; TRBD2 agrees at 13 bases. The CDR3 runs 18 residues. Germline V lookup: CDR1 KGHSH, CDR2 LQKENI. The trim removed 0 bases at V and 5 bases at J, leaving 10 bases unmatched. CDR3 sequence: CASSPPSLGLAGVNEQYF. CDR3 sequence (DNA): TGTGCCAGCTCACCACCGTCCTTAGGACTAGCGGGGGTCAACGAGCAGTACTTC.

This clone was seen a handful of times. The chain joins TRBV7-8 to TRBJ2-2; 10 nucleotides match TRBD1. Germline lookup yields CDR1 SGHVS and CDR2 FQNEAQ. V shed 5 bases, J shed 2 bases, and the junction held 5 bases outside the gene matches. The CDR3 is made up of 16 amino acids. CDR3 loop: CASSPRTGGNTGELFF. CDR3 coding DNA: TGTGCCAGCAGCCCCAGGACAGGGGGAAACACCGGGGAGCTGTTTTTT.

V is TRBV5-4 and J is TRBJ2-5, with D uncertain. Per germline, CDR1 SGHNT and CDR2 YYREEE (reference sequence). The V end was cut by 0 bases, the J end by 1 base, with 4 bases between. There are 13 residues in the CDR3. Here the CDR3 reads CASSLDSQETQYF. In DNA form, the CDR3 reads TGTGCCAGCAGCTTGGATAGCCAAGAGACCCAGTACTTC.

In this sample, this clone turned up once. V and J are TRBV7-9 and TRBJ1-1; D is ambiguous. This CDR3 has 14 residues. Germline V gene data show CDR1 as SEHNR and CDR2 as FQNEAQ (reference sequence). Deletions cut 5 bases from V and 0 bases from J, with 10 bases between. In DNA form, the CDR3 reads TGTGCCAGCAGCCACGAACTATTGAACACTGAAGCTTTCTTT. Protein product: CASSHELLNTEAFF.

The chain recombines TRBV2 with TRBJ2-7; 8 bases align to TRBD2. This CDR3 has 17 residues. Germline lookup yields CDR1 SNHLY and CDR2 FYNNEI. J gave up 2 bases and V 5 bases, and 14 bases lay outside the gene matches. In nucleotides, the CDR3 is TGTGCCAGCAGTCTGGGGACTAGTGCAAACGTGGCCTACGAGCAGTACTTC. Amino acids: CASSLGTSANVAYEQYF.

V and J are TRBV6-2 or TRBV6-3 and TRBJ2-7; TRBD2 is a possible D gene (5 bases). Germline CDR1 MNHEY, CDR2 SVGEGT. This CDR3 is built from 12 residues. V gave up 6 bases and J gave up 6 bases, with 12 bases separating them. This chain's CDR3 is CASSLSRGEQYF. DNA of the CDR3: TGTGCCAGCAGCCTGAGTCGGGGCGAGCAGTACTTC.

The CDR3 DNA reads TGTGCCAGCAGTGGCCAGGACATCTACAATGAGCAGTTCTTC. Encoded protein: CASSGQDIYNEQFF. This chain links TRBV6-2 or TRBV6-3 with TRBJ2-1; TRBD1 might be the D (5 bases). The V end lost 5 bases, the J end lost 3 bases, and 11 bases lay between the germline ends. Germline values: CDR1 MNHEY, CDR2 SVGEGT. The CDR3 is 14 residues long.

The chain joins TRBV7-8 to TRBJ2-1; 9 bases line up with TRBD1. Germline V gene sequence: CDR1 SGHVS, CDR2 FQNEAQ. The CDR3 length is 18 residues. Trimming removed 1 base from V and 7 bases from J; junction bases left unmatched: 14. CDR3 DNA: TGTGCCAGCAGCTTAGAATTGCCGGGACAGGGAATAGGAAATGAGCAGTTCTTC. This sequence encodes CASSLELPGQGIGNEQFF. The whole variable domain, remainder taken from reference TRBV7-8 and TRBJ2-1, is GAGVSQSPRYKVAKRGQDVALRCDPISGHVSLFWYQQALGQGPEFLTYFQNEAQLDKSGLPSDRFFAERPEGSVSTLKIQRTQQEDSAVYLCASSLELPGQGIGNEQFFGPGTRLTVL.

The V gene is TRBV11-2, the J gene TRBJ2-5; no reliable D call. Per the germline V gene, CDR1 is SGHAT and CDR2 is FQNNGV. V dropped 0 bases and J dropped 5 bases, with 7 bases sitting between them. The CDR3 is made up of 13 amino acids. This chain's CDR3 is CASSLEPSETQYF. CDR3 nucleotide sequence: TGTGCCAGCAGCTTAGAGCCTAGTGAGACCCAGTACTTC.

This chain connects TRBV6-4 to TRBJ2-3; TRBD2 aligns across 9 bases. Trimming at V came to 3 bases and at J to 4 bases, leaving 8 bases not matched to a gene. This CDR3 comprises 16 residues. Germline V gives CDR1 MRHNA, CDR2 SNTAGT. CDR3 in amino acids: CASSEGISGGSDTQYF. CDR3 bases: TGTGCCAGCAGTGAAGGGATTAGCGGGGGATCAGATACGCAGTATTTT.